A single sample gave rise to the 8 T cell receptor beta chains below, sequenced in a study of shared clonotypes between healthy human individuals. CD45RO-negative, CCR7-selected cells formed the naive CD8 fraction, which excluded terminally differentiated effector memory CD45RA+ cells. Produced via immunoSEQ multiplex PCR; TCRdb's table is partial and in-frame only. The sample includes 2 million to 2.5 million clones, 93% of them seen just once. Sequences were obtained from naive CD8+ T cells from PBMCs. These receptors came from a young man in good health. Some clones in this sample may be carry-over from other donors' samples.

This clone was seen only once. The J gene is TRBJ2-7, the V gene TRBV5-8; TRBD2 matches at 7 bases. The CDR3 sequence is 14 residues long. Germline loops: CDR1 SGHTS, CDR2 YDEGEE. Germline trimming cut 4 bases from V and 3 bases from J; bases unmatched to any gene: 7. CDR3 bases: TGTGCCAGCAGCCCCTGGGAGGGAAGCTACGAGCAGTACTTC. Amino acid sequence: CASSPWEGSYEQYF.

The CDR3 loop is CASSLLVMNTEAFF. The CDR3 nucleotides read TGTGCCAGCAGCTTATTGGTGATGAACACTGAAGCTTTCTTT. This chain connects TRBV7-9 to TRBJ1-1; D remains unclear. The CDR3 has 14 amino acids. The V end lost 2 bases, the J end lost 0 bases, and 7 bases lay between the germline ends. Germline V gene data show CDR1 as SEHNR and CDR2 as FQNEAQ (reference sequence).

This clone was seen once. The chain couples TRBV7-2 to TRBJ2-7, with 11 bases aligning to TRBD2. The V and J ends lost 5 bases and 5 bases, in that order; junction bases with no gene match: 8. CDR1 and CDR2 (germline): SGHTA, FQGNSA. CDR3 length equals 15 residues. The CDR3 region is CASSPGRLAGNEQYF. CDR3 in DNA: TGTGCCAGCAGCCCCGGTAGACTAGCGGGAAACGAGCAGTACTTC.

The V call is TRBV7-9, the J call TRBJ2-5; D is unresolved. V lost 3 bases and J lost 5, with 10 bases in between. The CDR3 runs to 13 residues. Germline CDR1 is SEHNR and CDR2 is FQNEAQ (reference sequence). Here the CDR3 reads CASSFAPQETQYF. CDR3 coding DNA: TGTGCCAGCAGCTTTGCCCCCCAGGAGACCCAGTACTTC.

The chain employs TRBV5-4 and TRBJ2-2; 9 bases are a match to TRBD1. This CDR3 is built from 14 residues. J lost 6 bases, V lost 0 bases, and 0 bases had no gene match. Germline lookup yields CDR1 SGHNT and CDR2 YYREEE (reference sequence). The CDR3 DNA follows: TGTGCCAGCAGCTTGGGGGACAGGGCCGGGGAGCTGTTTTTT. Translated: CASSLGDRAGELFF.

This clone was observed a handful of times. The chain couples TRBV6-1 to TRBJ1-5, with D possibly being TRBD1 (6 bases). There are 14 residues in the CDR3. Germline V gives CDR1 MNHNS, CDR2 SASEGT. The V gene lost 7 bases and the J gene lost 0 bases, with 10 bases spanning the gap. For the CDR3, the DNA is TGTGCCAGCACAGGGGCCTATAGCAATCAGCCCCAGCATTTT. This gives the protein CASTGAYSNQPQHF.

The chain has TRBV6-5 and TRBJ2-1; TRBD2 is a possible D gene (7 bases). Deletions cut 5 bases from V and 3 bases from J, with 11 bases between. This CDR3 is built from 14 residues. Germline V gene sequence: CDR1 MNHEY, CDR2 SVGAGI. CDR3 protein: CASSQGTNYNEQFF. CDR3 coding DNA: TGTGCCAGCAGTCAGGGGACTAACTACAATGAGCAGTTCTTC.

This chain joins TRBV27 and TRBJ2-5, with 12 bases lining up with TRBD1. The germline V gene has CDR1 MNHEY and CDR2 SMNVEV (reference sequence). The V segment lost 7 bases and the J segment 2 bases; nucleotides outside the gene matches: 11. The length of the CDR3 is 17 residues. This chain's CDR3 is CASTPPLGQGAQETQYF. In nucleotides, the CDR3 is TGTGCCAGCACCCCTCCGCTGGGACAGGGGGCACAAGAGACCCAGTACTTC.